Listed here are 5 T cell receptor beta chains from one sample, sequenced in a study of blood T cell repertoires in COVID-19 (TCRdb year 2020). Library preparation was by the immunoSEQ multiplex PCR assay. The table was pulled from immuneACCESS by TCRdb, which kept in-frame rearrangements only. Such tables lose some clones; where checked, under half of the loss comes from unresolved V genes, and the rest has no known cause. The sample table records about 370,000 clones; around 87% of these occur just once. Clones ranked in the top ten supply about 1% of the sample. The material sequenced was PBMCs or T cells enriched from blood (not recorded which). Every receptor here comes from a man aged 18 to 30 who had recovered from COVID-19.

The CDR3 is CASSLSTGTTAGNTIYF. CDR3 bases: TGCGCCAGCAGCTTAAGTACAGGGACAACCGCTGGAAACACCATATATTTT. V is TRBV5-1 and J is TRBJ1-3, with TRBD1 as a possible D gene (6 bases). CDR1 SGHRS and CDR2 YFSETQ come from the germline V gene. V lost 2 bases and J 2 bases, leaving 17 bases between the germline ends. The length of the CDR3 is 17 residues.

The V gene is TRBV29-1, the J gene TRBJ1-1; maybe TRBD1 (6 bases). Germline V gives CDR1 SQVTM, CDR2 ANQGSEA. The CDR3 sequence is 13 residues long. The V end was cut by 3 bases, the J end by 9 bases, with 17 bases between. CDR3 sequence reads: CSVDSVSGAQAFF. CDR3 sequence (DNA): TGCAGCGTTGATAGTGTGTCAGGGGCCCAAGCTTTCTTT. The variable domain in full, with the rest retrieved from reference TRBV29-1 and TRBJ1-1, is SAVISQKPSRDICQRGTSLTIQCQVDSQVTMMFWYRQQPGQSLTLIATANQGSEATYESGFVIDKFPISRPNLTFSTLTVSNMSPEDSSIYLCSVDSVSGAQAFFGQGTRLTVV.

To note about this clone: Different DNA sequences within this sample yield the same CDR3. The gene calls are TRBV5-1 and TRBJ2-5; TRBD2 is a possible D gene (6 bases). Per germline, CDR1 SGHRS and CDR2 YFSETQ. The CDR3 is made up of 14 amino acids. The ends were cut back, 0 bases at V and 1 base at J, with 7 bases in the middle. CDR3: CASSLAGSQETQYF. Written as DNA, the CDR3 is TGCGCCAGCAGCTTGGCCGGGAGCCAAGAGACCCAGTACTTC.

This chain connects TRBV6-5 to TRBJ2-7; D is perhaps TRBD1 (6 bases). V was clipped by 6 bases and J by 7 bases, with 7 bases between them. Germline V CDR1 and CDR2: MNHEY, SVGAGI. The length of the CDR3 is 10 residues. The DNA for the CDR3 is TGTGCCAGCAGAGGGACAGAGCAGTACTTC. The encoded protein is CASRGTEQYF.

The chain carries TRBV2 and TRBJ2-2; 7 bases map to TRBD2. V was pared by 6 bases and J by 4 bases, with 8 bases of the junction left unmatched. There are 15 residues in the CDR3. Germline CDR1 is SNHLY and CDR2 is FYNNEI. The CDR3 DNA sequence: TGTGCCAGCAGACAGACTAGCAGAATCACCGGGGAGCTGTTTTTT. Translating it yields CASRQTSRITGELFF.